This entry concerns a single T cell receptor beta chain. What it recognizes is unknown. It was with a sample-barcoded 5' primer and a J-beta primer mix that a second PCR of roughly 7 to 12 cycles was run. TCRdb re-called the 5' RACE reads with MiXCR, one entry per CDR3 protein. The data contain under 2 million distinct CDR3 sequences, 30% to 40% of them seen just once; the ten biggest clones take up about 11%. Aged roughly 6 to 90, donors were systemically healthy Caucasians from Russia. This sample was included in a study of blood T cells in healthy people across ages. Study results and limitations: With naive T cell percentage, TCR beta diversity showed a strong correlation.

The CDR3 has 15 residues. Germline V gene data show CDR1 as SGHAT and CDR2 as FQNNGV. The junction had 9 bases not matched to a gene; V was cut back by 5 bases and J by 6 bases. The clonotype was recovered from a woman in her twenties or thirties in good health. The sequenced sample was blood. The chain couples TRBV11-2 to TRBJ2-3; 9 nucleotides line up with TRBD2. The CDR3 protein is CASSGSGSLVDTQYF. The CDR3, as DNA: TGTGCCAGCAGCGGTAGCGGGAGTTTGGTGGATACGCAGTATTTT.